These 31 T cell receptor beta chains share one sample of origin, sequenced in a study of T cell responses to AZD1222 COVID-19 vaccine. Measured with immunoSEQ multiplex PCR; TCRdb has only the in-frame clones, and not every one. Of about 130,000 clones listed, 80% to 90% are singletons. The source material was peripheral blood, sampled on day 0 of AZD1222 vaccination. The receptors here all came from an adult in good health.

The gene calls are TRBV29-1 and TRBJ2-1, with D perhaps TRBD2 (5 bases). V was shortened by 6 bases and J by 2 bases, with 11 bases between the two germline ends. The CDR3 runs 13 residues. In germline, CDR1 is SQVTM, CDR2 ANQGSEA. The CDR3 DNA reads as TGCAGCGTGCGGGTTGGGACCTACAATGAGCAGTTCTTC. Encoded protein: CSVRVGTYNEQFF.

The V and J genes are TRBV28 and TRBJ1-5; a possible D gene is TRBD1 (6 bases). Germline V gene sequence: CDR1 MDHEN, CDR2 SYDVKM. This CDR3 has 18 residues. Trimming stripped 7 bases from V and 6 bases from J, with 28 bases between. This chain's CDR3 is CASTDTGGGRVKGQPQHF. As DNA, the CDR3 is TGTGCCAGCACTGATACGGGCGGGGGGCGAGTAAAGGGTCAGCCCCAGCATTTT.

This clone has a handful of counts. In DNA, the CDR3 is TGTGCCAGCAGCTTAGCGACGGAAAGCGGAATCTACACCTTC. Translating gives CASSLATESGIYTF. V gene TRBV7-2 combines with J gene TRBJ1-2; no definite D call. V lost 0 bases, J lost 10 bases, and 15 bases lay in between. The CDR3 extends over 14 amino acids. The germline V gene encodes CDR1 SGHTA and CDR2 FQGNSA.

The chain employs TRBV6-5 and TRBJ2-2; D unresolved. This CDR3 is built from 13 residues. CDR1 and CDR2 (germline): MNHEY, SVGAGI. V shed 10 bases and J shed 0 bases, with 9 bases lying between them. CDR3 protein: CATRRANTGELFF. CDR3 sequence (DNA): TGTGCCACCAGAAGGGCGAACACCGGGGAGCTGTTTTTT.

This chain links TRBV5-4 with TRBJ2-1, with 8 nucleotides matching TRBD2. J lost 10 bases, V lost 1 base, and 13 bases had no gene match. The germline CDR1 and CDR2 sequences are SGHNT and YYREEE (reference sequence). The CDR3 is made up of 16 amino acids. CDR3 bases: TGTGCCAGCAGCTTGCTGCTAGCGGGCCCAAACTGGGAGCAGTTCTTC. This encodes CASSLLLAGPNWEQFF.

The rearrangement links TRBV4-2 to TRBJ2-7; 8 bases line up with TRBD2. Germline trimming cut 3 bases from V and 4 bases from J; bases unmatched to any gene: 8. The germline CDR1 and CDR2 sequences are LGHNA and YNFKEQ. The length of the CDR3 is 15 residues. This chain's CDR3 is CASSQGGLGEYEQYF. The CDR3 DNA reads TGTGCCAGCAGCCAGGGGGGACTAGGAGAGTACGAGCAGTACTTC.

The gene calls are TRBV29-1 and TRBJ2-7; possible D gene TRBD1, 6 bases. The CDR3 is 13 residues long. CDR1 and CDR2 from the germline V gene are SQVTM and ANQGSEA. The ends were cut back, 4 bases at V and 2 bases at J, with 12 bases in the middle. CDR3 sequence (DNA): TGCAGCGTTGGCACAGGGCCCACCTACGAGCAGTACTTC. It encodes CSVGTGPTYEQYF.

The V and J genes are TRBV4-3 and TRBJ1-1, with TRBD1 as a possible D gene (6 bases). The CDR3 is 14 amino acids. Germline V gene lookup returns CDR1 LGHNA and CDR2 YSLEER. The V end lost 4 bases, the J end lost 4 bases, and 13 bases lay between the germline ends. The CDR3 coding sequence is TGCGCCAGCAGCCCCGGTCAGGGGCGCACTGAAGCTTTCTTT. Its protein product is CASSPGQGRTEAFF.

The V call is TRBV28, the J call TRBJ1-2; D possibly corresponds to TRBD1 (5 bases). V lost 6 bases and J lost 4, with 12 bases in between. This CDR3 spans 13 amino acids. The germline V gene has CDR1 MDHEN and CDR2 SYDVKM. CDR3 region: CASSLRGSYGYTF. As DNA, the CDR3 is TGTGCCAGCAGCCTCCGGGGGAGCTATGGCTACACCTTC.

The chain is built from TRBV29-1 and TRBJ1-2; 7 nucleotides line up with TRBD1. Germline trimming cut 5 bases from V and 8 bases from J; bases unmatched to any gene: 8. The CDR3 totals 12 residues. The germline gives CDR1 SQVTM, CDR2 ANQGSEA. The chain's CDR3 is CSVSGQGGGYTF. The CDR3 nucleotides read TGCAGCGTTTCCGGGCAGGGGGGCGGCTACACCTTC.

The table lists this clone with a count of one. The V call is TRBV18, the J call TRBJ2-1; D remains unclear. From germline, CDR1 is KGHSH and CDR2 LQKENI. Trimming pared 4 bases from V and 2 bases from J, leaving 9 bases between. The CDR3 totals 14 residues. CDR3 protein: CASSQLPTYNEQFF. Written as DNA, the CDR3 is TGTGCCAGCTCACAGTTACCTACCTACAATGAGCAGTTCTTC.

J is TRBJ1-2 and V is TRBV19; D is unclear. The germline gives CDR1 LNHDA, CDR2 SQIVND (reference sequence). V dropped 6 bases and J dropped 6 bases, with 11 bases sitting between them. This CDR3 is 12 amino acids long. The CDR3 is CASSSLGHGYTF. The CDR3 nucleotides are TGTGCCAGTAGCAGCCTCGGCCATGGCTACACCTTC.

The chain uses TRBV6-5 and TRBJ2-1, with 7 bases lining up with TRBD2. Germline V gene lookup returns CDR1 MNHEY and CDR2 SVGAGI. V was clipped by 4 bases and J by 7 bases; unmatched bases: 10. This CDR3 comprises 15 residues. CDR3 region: CASSFSGAYENEQFF. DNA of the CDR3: TGTGCCAGCAGTTTCAGCGGGGCCTATGAGAATGAGCAGTTCTTC.

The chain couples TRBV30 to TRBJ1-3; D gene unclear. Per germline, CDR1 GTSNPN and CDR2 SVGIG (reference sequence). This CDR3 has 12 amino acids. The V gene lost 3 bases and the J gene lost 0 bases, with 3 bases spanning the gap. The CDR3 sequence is CAWRFSGNTIYF. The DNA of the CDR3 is TGTGCCTGGAGATTCTCTGGAAACACCATATATTTT. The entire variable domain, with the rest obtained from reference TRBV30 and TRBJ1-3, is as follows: SQTIHQWPATLVQPVGSPLSLECTVEGTSNPNLYWYRQAAGRGLQLLFYSVGIGQISSEVPQNLSASRPQDRQFILSSKKLLLSDSGFYLCAWRFSGNTIYFGEGSWLTVV.

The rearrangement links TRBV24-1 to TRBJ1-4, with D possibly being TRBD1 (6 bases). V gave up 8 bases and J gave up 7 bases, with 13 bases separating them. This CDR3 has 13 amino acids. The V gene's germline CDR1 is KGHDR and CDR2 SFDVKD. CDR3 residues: CATNAGDGEKLFF. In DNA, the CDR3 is TGTGCCACCAACGCAGGGGACGGTGAAAAACTGTTTTTT.

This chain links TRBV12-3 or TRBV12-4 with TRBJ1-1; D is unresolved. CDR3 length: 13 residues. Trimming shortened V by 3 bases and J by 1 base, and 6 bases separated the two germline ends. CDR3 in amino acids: CASSLNANTEAFF. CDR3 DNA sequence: TGTGCCAGCAGTTTGAACGCGAACACTGAAGCTTTCTTT.

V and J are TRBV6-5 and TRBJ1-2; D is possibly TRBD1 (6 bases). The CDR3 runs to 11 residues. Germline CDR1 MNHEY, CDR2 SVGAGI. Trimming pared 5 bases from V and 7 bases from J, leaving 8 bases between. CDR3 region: CASSRGTGYTF. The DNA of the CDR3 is TGTGCCAGCAGTAGGGGGACTGGCTACACCTTC.

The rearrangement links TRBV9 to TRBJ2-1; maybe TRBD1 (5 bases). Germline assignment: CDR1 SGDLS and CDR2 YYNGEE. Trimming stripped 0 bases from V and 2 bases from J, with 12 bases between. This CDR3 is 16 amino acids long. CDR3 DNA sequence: TGTGCCAGCAGCGTAGGGGGCCTGGGAACCTACAATGAGCAGTTCTTC. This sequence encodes CASSVGGLGTYNEQFF.

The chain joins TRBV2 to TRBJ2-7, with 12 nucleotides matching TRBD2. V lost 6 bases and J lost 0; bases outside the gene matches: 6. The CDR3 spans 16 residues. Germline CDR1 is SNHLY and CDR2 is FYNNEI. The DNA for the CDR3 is TGTGCCAGCAGGCTAGCGGGAGGGCCTCCCTCCTACGAGCAGTACTTC. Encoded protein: CASRLAGGPPSYEQYF. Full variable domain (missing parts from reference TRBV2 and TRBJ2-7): EPEVTQTPSHQVTQMGQEVILRCVPISNHLYFYWYRQILGQKVEFLVSFYNNEISEKSEIFDDQFSVERPDGSNFTLKIRSTKLEDSAMYFCASRLAGGPPSYEQYFGPGTRLTVT.

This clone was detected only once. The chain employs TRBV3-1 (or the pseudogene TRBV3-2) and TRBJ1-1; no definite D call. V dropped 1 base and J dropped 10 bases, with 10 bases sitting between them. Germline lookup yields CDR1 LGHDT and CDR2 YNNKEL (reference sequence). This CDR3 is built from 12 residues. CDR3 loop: CASSQGTLGAFF. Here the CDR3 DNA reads TGTGCCAGCAGCCAAGGGACGTTGGGAGCTTTCTTT.

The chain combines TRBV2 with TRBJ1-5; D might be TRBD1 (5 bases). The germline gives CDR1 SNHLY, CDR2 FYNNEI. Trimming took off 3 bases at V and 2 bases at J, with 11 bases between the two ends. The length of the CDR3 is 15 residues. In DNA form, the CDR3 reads TGTGCCAGCAGTGAGGGGGGAAGAGGCAATCAGCCCCAGCATTTT. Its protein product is CASSEGGRGNQPQHF. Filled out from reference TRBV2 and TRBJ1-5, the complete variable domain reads EPEVTQTPSHQVTQMGQEVILRCVPISNHLYFYWYRQILGQKVEFLVSFYNNEISEKSEIFDDQFSVERPDGSNFTLKIRSTKLEDSAMYFCASSEGGRGNQPQHFGDGTRLSIL.

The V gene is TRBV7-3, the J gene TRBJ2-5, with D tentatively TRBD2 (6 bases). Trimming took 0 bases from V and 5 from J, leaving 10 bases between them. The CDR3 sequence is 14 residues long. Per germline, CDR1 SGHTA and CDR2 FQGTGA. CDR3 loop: CASSLTGGPETQYF. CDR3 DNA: TGTGCCAGCAGCTTAACCGGGGGACCTGAGACCCAGTACTTC.

CDR3 in amino acids: CASSLWDRGNQPQHF. CDR3 in DNA: TGTGCCAGCAGTCTCTGGGACAGGGGAAATCAGCCCCAGCATTTT. The chain recombines TRBV6-2 or TRBV6-3 with TRBJ1-5, with TRBD1 matching over 10 bases. V lost 5 bases and J lost 4; bases outside the gene matches: 5. Germline V gene lookup returns CDR1 MNHEY and CDR2 SVGEGT. The CDR3 has 15 residues.

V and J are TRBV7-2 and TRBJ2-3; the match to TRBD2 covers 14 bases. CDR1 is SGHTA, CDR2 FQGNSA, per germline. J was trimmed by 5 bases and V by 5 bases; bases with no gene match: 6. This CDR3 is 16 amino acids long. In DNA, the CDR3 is TGTGCCAGCAGCATGGGACTAGCGGGAGTTGGAGATACGCAGTATTTT. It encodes CASSMGLAGVGDTQYF. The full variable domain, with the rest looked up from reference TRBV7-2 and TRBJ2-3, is GAGVSQSPSNKVTEKGKDVELRCDPISGHTALYWYRQSLGQGLEFLIYFQGNSAPDKSGLPSDRFSAERTGGSVSTLTIQRTQQEDSAVYLCASSMGLAGVGDTQYFGPGTRLTVL.

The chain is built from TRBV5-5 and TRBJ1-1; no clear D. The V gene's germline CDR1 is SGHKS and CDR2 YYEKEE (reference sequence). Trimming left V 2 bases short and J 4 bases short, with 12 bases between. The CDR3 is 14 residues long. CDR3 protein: CASSFAPEGTEAFF. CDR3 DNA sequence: TGTGCCAGCAGCTTTGCCCCAGAAGGCACTGAAGCTTTCTTT. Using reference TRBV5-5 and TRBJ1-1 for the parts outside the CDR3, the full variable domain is DAGVTQSPTHLIKTRGQQVTLRCSPISGHKSVSWYQQVLGQGPQFIFQYYEKEERGRGNFPDRFSARQFPNYSSELNVNALLLGDSALYLCASSFAPEGTEAFFGQGTRLTVV.

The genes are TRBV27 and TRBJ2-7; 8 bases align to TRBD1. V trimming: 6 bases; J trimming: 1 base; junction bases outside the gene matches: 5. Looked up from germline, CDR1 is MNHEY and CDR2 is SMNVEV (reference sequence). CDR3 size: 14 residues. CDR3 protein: CASRAGQASYEQYF. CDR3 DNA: TGTGCCAGCAGGGCGGGACAGGCATCCTACGAGCAGTACTTC.

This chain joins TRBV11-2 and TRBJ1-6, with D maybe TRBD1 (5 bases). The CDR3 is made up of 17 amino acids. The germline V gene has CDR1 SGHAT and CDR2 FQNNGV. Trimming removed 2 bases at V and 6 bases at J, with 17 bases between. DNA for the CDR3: TGTGCCAGCAGCTTAAGGCTTGGTTGGGGGATTAATTCACCCCTCCACTTT. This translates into CASSLRLGWGINSPLHF. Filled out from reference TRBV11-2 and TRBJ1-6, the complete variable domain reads EAGVAQSPRYKIIEKRQSVAFWCNPISGHATLYWYQQILGQGPKLLIQFQNNGVVDDSQLPKDRFSAERLKGVDSTLKIQPAKLEDSAVYLCASSLRLGWGINSPLHFGNGTRLTVT.

CDR3 in DNA: TGTGCCAGCAGGCCTCTGGGGGTGGATACGCAGTATTTT. Encoded protein: CASRPLGVDTQYF. The V and J genes are TRBV6-5 and TRBJ2-3; D may correspond to TRBD1 or TRBD2 (5 bases each). Germline V gives CDR1 MNHEY, CDR2 SVGAGI. V dropped 6 bases and J dropped 6 bases, with 13 bases sitting between them. The CDR3 runs 13 residues.

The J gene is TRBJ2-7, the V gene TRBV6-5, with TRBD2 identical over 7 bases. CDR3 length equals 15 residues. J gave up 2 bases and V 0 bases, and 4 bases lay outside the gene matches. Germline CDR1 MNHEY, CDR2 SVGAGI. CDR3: CASSYSGGSTYEQYF. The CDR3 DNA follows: TGTGCCAGCAGTTACTCGGGGGGGTCCACCTACGAGCAGTACTTC.

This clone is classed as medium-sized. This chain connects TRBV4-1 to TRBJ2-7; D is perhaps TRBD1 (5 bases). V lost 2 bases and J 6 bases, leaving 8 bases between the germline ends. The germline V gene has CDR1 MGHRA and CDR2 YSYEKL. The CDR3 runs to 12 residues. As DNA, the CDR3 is TGCGCCAGCAGCCAAAGGGGTGGCGAGCAGTACTTC. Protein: CASSQRGGEQYF.

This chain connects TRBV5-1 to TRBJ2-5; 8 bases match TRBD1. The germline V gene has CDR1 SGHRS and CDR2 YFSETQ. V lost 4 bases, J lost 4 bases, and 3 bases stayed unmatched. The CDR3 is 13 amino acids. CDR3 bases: TGCGCCAGCAGCGCCGGACAGGGAGAGACCCAGTACTTC. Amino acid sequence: CASSAGQGETQYF.